One sample yielded the 20 T cell receptor beta chains listed below, sequenced in a study of blood T cell repertoires in COVID-19. Only in-frame clones appear in the TCRdb table, and some are missing; sequencing was by immunoSEQ multiplex PCR. The sample lists about 280,000 clones; 85% were seen once. Sample: peripheral blood. The origin of the receptors is a human donor in a cohort sampled during active COVID-19.

The chain uses TRBV19 and TRBJ1-5; 7 nucleotides align to TRBD1. J lost 0 bases, V lost 6 bases, and 5 bases had no gene match. Germline V CDR1 and CDR2: LNHDA, SQIVND (reference sequence). This CDR3 is built from 15 residues. The CDR3 DNA reads TGTGCCAGTAGGGCGGACAGGTATAGCAATCAGCCCCAGCATTTT. This gives the protein CASRADRYSNQPQHF.

V is TRBV18 and J is TRBJ1-4, with D hard to call. The germline V gene has CDR1 KGHSH and CDR2 LQKENI. The CDR3 runs to 14 residues. Trimming took off 6 bases at V and 8 bases at J, with 16 bases between the two ends. The CDR3 protein is CASSLTDTSEKLFF. In DNA, the CDR3 is TGTGCCAGCTCCTTGACCGACACGAGCGAAAAACTGTTTTTT.

The chain recombines TRBV5-6 with TRBJ1-1; 8 bases align to TRBD1. The junction had 1 base not matched to a gene; V was cut back by 2 bases and J by 4 bases. Per germline, CDR1 SGHDT and CDR2 YYEEEE. The CDR3 is 13 residues long. CDR3 protein: CASSFTGGTEAFF. The DNA of the CDR3 is TGTGCCAGCAGCTTCACAGGGGGCACTGAAGCTTTCTTT.

The sample holds one count of this clone. CDR3 loop: CASSFDFLSGNTIYF. The CDR3 DNA sequence: TGTGCCAGCAGCTTCGACTTCCTGAGTGGAAACACCATATATTTT. J is TRBJ1-3 and V is TRBV7-9; no clear D gene. Trimming removed 3 bases at V and 3 bases at J, with 12 bases between. The CDR3 length is 15 residues. Germline assignment: CDR1 SEHNR and CDR2 FQNEAQ (reference sequence).

The chain recombines TRBV5-1 with TRBJ1-1; TRBD1 is a possible D gene (5 bases). V lost 0 bases, J lost 2 bases, and 8 bases lay in between. CDR3 size: 14 residues. Germline lookup yields CDR1 SGHRS and CDR2 YFSETQ. CDR3 nucleotide sequence: TGCGCCAGCAGCTTGGCAGGGCCTAACACTGAAGCTTTCTTT. It translates to CASSLAGPNTEAFF.

The gene calls are TRBV10-1 and TRBJ2-5, with 16 nucleotides matching TRBD2. The V and J ends lost 5 bases and 4 bases, in that order; junction bases with no gene match: 4. Germline CDR1 reads WNHNN; CDR2 reads SYGVQD (reference sequence). The CDR3 runs 16 residues. CDR3 in amino acids: CASSPGTSGRAETQYF. The CDR3 DNA sequence: TGCGCCAGCAGTCCCGGGACTAGCGGGAGGGCAGAGACCCAGTACTTC.

The V and J genes are TRBV4-2 and TRBJ2-5, with a tentative D call TRBD1 (6 bases). V was shortened by 3 bases and J by 3 bases, with 17 bases between the two germline ends. The CDR3 is 16 residues long. Germline V lookup: CDR1 LGHNA, CDR2 YNFKEQ. The CDR3 here is CASSQDGGGQEETQYF. The CDR3 DNA reads TGTGCCAGCAGCCAGGATGGGGGCGGCCAGGAAGAGACCCAGTACTTC.

The J gene is TRBJ1-5, the V gene TRBV19; D is perhaps TRBD1 (6 bases). This CDR3 region has 12 residues. The germline V gene has CDR1 LNHDA and CDR2 SQIVND (reference sequence). V was trimmed by 9 bases and J by 3 bases, leaving 9 bases between them. CDR3 sequence: CASGQLNQPQHF. The CDR3 DNA follows: TGTGCCAGCGGACAGCTCAATCAGCCCCAGCATTTT. The complete variable domain, with remaining parts taken from reference TRBV19 and TRBJ1-5, reads DGGITQSPKYLFRKEGQNVTLSCEQNLNHDAMYWYRQDPGQGLRLIYYSQIVNDFQKGDIAEGYSVSREKKESFPLTVTSAQKNPTAFYLCASGQLNQPQHFGDGTRLSIL.

The rearrangement joins TRBV30 to TRBJ1-4; D possibly corresponds to TRBD1 (5 bases). The CDR3 totals 18 residues. Per the germline V gene, CDR1 is GTSNPN and CDR2 is SVGIG (reference sequence). Trimming shortened V by 0 bases and J by 0 bases, and 17 bases separated the two germline ends. The CDR3 loop is CAWSVGALSRPTNEKLFF. As DNA, the CDR3 is TGTGCCTGGAGTGTAGGGGCCTTAAGCCGTCCAACTAATGAAAAACTGTTTTTT.

The V gene is TRBV6-2 or TRBV6-3, the J gene TRBJ2-7; 9 bases match TRBD2. The germline V gene has CDR1 MNHEY and CDR2 SVGEGT. The CDR3 has 15 residues. V shed 2 bases, J shed 7 bases, and the junction held 9 bases outside the gene matches. This CDR3 reads CASSYTDSGSREQYF. CDR3 DNA: TGTGCCAGCAGTTACACGGATAGCGGGAGTAGGGAGCAGTACTTC.

This chain connects TRBV4-1 to TRBJ2-1; 8 bases fit TRBD2. The CDR3 is 16 residues long. Germline V gives CDR1 MGHRA, CDR2 YSYEKL. V shed 0 bases and J 4 bases; nucleotides not matched to a gene: 5. CDR3 coding DNA: TGCGCCAGCAGCCAAGAGGCGGGAGGAACTTACAATGAGCAGTTCTTC. Amino acid sequence: CASSQEAGGTYNEQFF.

This clone has more than one count but fewer than ten. The V call is TRBV9, the J call TRBJ1-6; D gene uncertain. Trimming took off 2 bases at V and 9 bases at J, with 15 bases between the two ends. The CDR3 is made up of 15 amino acids. Germline V gene sequence: CDR1 SGDLS, CDR2 YYNGEE. This CDR3 is CASSVSGGIGSPLHF. The CDR3 region has the DNA TGTGCCAGCAGCGTCTCGGGAGGGATAGGTTCACCCCTCCACTTT.

This chain uses TRBV4-1 with TRBJ1-3, with D perhaps matching TRBD1 (6 bases). From germline, CDR1 is MGHRA and CDR2 YSYEKL. This CDR3 is built from 16 residues. The ends were cut back, 1 base at V and 0 bases at J, with 10 bases in the middle. CDR3 bases: TGCGCCAGCAGCCAAGGGCTAGGGGGCTCTGGAAACACCATATATTTT. Translating it yields CASSQGLGGSGNTIYF.

The chain joins TRBV5-4 to TRBJ2-7, with D unresolved. Per the germline V gene, CDR1 is SGHNT and CDR2 is YYREEE (reference sequence). This CDR3 is 12 amino acids long. V was shortened by 4 bases and J by 3 bases, with 8 bases between the two germline ends. The CDR3 is CASSQNNYEQYF. CDR3 in DNA: TGTGCCAGCAGCCAGAACAACTACGAGCAGTACTTC.

The chain links TRBV9 to TRBJ1-4; 7 bases line up with TRBD1. This CDR3 region has 16 residues. V lost 4 bases to trimming and J lost 0 bases; unmatched junction nucleotides: 6. Germline V CDR1 and CDR2: SGDLS, YYNGEE. The CDR3 reads CASSFTGAATNEKLFF. The CDR3 DNA is TGTGCCAGCAGCTTTACAGGGGCAGCAACTAATGAAAAACTGTTTTTT. The complete variable domain, with remaining parts taken from reference TRBV9 and TRBJ1-4, reads DSGVTQTPKHLITATGQRVTLRCSPRSGDLSVYWYQQSLDQGLQFLIQYYNGEERAKGNILERFSAQQFPDLHSELNLSSLELGDSALYFCASSFTGAATNEKLFFGSGTQLSVL.

This rearrangement joins TRBV27 to TRBJ1-2; 7 nucleotides agree with TRBD1. The trim removed 8 bases at V and 0 bases at J, leaving 6 bases unmatched. From germline, CDR1 is MNHEY and CDR2 SMNVEV (reference sequence). This CDR3 comprises 14 residues. The CDR3 reads CASSIGQANYGYTF. Here the CDR3 DNA reads TGTGCCAGCTCTATCGGACAGGCTAACTATGGCTACACCTTC.

Turning to this clone: In the same sample, other DNA sequences code for this CDR3. V usage is TRBV7-2 and J usage is TRBJ2-7; D unclear. The V end lost 1 base, the J end lost 2 bases, and 9 bases lay between the germline ends. The germline CDR1 and CDR2 sequences are SGHTA and FQGNSA. The CDR3 is 14 residues long. CDR3 DNA: TGTGCCAGCAGCTTAGGCACTGGGCCCTACGAGCAGTACTTC. Residues: CASSLGTGPYEQYF.

The genes are TRBV25-1 and TRBJ1-6; possibly TRBD1 for D (6 bases). The CDR3 has 16 residues. Germline CDR1 and CDR2: MGHDK and SYGVNS. Trimming pared 0 bases from V and 7 bases from J, leaving 13 bases between. The CDR3 region is CASSEYGQGSNSPLHF. CDR3 sequence (DNA): TGTGCCAGCAGTGAATACGGGCAGGGGTCGAATTCACCCCTCCACTTT.

The chain recombines TRBV12-3 or TRBV12-4 with TRBJ1-1; D is perhaps TRBD1 (5 bases). V was pared by 6 bases and J by 4 bases, with 12 bases between. This CDR3 comprises 13 residues. The CDR3 spells CASRRGGPTEAFF. The CDR3 DNA follows: TGTGCCAGCAGGCGGGGCGGCCCCACTGAAGCTTTCTTT.

This clone was seen only a few times. The rearrangement uses TRBV11-2 and TRBJ1-6; tentatively, D is TRBD1 (6 bases). The CDR3 extends over 15 amino acids. Trimming stripped 4 bases from V and 5 bases from J, with 12 bases between. Germline V lookup: CDR1 SGHAT, CDR2 FQNNGV. CDR3 sequence: CASSSGGQNNSPLHF. CDR3 bases: TGTGCCAGCAGCTCTGGGGGACAAAATAATTCACCCCTCCACTTT.